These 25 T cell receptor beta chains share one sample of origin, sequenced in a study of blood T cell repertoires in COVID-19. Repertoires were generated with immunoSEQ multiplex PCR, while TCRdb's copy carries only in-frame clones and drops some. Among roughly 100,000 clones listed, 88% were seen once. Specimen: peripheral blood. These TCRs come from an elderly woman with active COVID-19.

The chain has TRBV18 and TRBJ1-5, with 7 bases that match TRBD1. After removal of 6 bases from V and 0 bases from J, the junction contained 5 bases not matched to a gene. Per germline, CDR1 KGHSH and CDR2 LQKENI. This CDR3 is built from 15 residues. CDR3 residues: CASSPTGYSNQPQHF. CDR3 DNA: TGTGCCAGCTCGCCGACAGGGTATAGCAATCAGCCCCAGCATTTT.

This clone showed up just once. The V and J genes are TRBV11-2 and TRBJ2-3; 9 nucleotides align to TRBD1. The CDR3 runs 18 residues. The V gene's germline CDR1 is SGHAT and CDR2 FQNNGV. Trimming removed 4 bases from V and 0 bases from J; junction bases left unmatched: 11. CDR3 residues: CASSSRTGAGTSTDTQYF. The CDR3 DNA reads TGTGCCAGCAGCTCCCGGACAGGGGCCGGGACTAGCACAGATACGCAGTATTTT.

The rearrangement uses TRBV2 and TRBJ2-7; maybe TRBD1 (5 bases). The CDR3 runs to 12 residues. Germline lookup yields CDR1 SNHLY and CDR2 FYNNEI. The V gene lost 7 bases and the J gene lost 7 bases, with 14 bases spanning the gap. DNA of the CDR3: TGTGCCAGCACCCTAGGGGTGGGAGAGCAGTACTTC. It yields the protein CASTLGVGEQYF.

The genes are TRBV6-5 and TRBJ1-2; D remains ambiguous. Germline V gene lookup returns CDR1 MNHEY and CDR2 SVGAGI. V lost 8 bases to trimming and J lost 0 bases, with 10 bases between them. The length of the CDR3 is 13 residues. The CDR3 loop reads CASRWSTNYGYTF. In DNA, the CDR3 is TGTGCCAGCCGATGGAGTACTAACTATGGCTACACCTTC.

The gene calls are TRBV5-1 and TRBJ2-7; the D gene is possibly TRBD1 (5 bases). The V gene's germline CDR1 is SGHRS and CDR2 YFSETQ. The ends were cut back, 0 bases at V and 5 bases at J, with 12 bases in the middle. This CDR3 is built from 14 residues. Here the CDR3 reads CASSLAAGIDEQYF. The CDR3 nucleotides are TGCGCCAGCAGCTTGGCGGCAGGGATCGACGAGCAGTACTTC.

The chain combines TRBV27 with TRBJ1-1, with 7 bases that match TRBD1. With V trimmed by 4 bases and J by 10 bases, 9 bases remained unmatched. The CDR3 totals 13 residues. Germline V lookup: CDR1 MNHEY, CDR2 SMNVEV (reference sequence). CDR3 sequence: CASSYRQGASAFF. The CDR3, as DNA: TGTGCCAGCAGTTATAGACAGGGAGCGTCAGCTTTCTTT.

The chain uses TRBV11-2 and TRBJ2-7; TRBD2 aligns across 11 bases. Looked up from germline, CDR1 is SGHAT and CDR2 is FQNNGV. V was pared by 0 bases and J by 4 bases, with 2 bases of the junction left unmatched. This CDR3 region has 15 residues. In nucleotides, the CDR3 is TGTGCCAGCAGCTTAGAACTAGCGGGAGTGTACGAGCAGTACTTC. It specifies CASSLELAGVYEQYF.

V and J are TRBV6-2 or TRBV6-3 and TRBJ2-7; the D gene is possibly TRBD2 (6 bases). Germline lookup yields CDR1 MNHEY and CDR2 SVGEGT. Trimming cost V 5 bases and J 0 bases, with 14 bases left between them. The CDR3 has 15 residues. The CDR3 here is CASSQSAGPSYEQYF. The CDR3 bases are TGTGCCAGCAGTCAATCAGCGGGTCCCTCCTACGAGCAGTACTTC.

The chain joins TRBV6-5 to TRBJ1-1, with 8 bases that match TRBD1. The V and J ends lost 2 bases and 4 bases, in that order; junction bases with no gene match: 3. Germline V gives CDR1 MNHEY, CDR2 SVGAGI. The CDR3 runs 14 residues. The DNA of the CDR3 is TGTGCCAGCAGTTACGGCGACAGGGGCACTGAAGCTTTCTTT. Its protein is CASSYGDRGTEAFF.

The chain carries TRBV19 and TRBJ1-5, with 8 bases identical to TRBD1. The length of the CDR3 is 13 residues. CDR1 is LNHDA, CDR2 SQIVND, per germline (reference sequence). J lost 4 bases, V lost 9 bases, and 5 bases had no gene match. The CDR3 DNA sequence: TGTGCCAGCGACAACAGGGGGAATCAGCCCCAGCATTTT. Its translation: CASDNRGNQPQHF.

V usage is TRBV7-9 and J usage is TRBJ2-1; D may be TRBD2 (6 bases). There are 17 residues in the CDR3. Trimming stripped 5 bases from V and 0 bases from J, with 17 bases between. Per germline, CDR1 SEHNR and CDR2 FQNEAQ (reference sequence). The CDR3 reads CASSPKGGRSSYNEQFF. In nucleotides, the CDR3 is TGTGCCAGCAGCCCGAAGGGAGGAAGAAGCTCCTACAATGAGCAGTTCTTC.

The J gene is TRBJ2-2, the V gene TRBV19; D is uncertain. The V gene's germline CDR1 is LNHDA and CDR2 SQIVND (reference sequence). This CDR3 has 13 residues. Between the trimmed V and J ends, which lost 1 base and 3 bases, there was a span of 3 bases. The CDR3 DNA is TGTGCCAGTAGTATAGGAGACACCGGGGAGCTGTTTTTT. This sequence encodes CASSIGDTGELFF. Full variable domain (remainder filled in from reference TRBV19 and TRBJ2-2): DGGITQSPKYLFRKEGQNVTLSCEQNLNHDAMYWYRQDPGQGLRLIYYSQIVNDFQKGDIAEGYSVSREKKESFPLTVTSAQKNPTAFYLCASSIGDTGELFFGEGSRLTVL.

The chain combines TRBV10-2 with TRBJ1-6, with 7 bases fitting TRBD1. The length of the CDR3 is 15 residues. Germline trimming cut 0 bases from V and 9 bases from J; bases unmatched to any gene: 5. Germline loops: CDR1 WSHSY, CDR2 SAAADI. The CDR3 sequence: CASSESIQGSSPLHF. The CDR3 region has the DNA TGCGCCAGCAGTGAGTCTATACAGGGGAGTTCACCCCTCCACTTT.

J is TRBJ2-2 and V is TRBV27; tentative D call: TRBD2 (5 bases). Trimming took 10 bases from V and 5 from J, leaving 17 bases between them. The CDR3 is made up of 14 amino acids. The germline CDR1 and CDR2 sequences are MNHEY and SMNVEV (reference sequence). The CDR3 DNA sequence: TGTGCCACCCAAAGGGCTAGCTTTACCGGGGAGCTGTTTTTT. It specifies CATQRASFTGELFF.

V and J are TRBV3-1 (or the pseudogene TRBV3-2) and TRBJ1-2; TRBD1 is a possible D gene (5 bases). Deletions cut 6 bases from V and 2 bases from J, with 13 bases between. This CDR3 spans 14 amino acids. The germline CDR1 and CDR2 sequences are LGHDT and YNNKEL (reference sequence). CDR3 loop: CASRRTTANYGYTF. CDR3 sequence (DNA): TGTGCCAGCAGACGGACAACCGCGAACTATGGCTACACCTTC.

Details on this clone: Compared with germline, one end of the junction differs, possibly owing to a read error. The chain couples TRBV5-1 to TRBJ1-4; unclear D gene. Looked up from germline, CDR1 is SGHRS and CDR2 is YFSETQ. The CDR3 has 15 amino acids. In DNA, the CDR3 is TGCGCCAGCAGTTTGGGCGGCGAGTCCAATGAAAAACTGTTTTTT. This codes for CASSLGGESNEKLFF.

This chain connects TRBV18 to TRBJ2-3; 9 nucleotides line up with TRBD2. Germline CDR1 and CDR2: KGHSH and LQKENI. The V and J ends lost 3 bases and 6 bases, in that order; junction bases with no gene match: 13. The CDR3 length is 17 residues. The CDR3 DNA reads TGTGCCAGCTCACCCAGCACCACGGGACTAGCTAGTGATACGCAGTATTTT. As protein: CASSPSTTGLASDTQYF.

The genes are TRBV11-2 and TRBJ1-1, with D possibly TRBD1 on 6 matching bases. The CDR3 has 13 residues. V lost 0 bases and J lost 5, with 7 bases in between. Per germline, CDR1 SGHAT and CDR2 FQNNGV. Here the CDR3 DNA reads TGTGCCAGCAGCTTAGATCAGGGGACTGAAGCTTTCTTT. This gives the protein CASSLDQGTEAFF.

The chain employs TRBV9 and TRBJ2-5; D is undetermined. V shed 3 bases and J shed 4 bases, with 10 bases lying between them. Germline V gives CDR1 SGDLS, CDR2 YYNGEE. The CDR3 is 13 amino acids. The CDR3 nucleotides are TGTGCCAGCAGCGATGACTCGCTAGAGACCCAGTACTTC. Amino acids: CASSDDSLETQYF.

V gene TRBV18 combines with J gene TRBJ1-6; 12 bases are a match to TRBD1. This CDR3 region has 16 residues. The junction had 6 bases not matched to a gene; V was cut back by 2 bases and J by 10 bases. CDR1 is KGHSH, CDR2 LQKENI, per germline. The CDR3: CASSPSPGTGGSPLHF. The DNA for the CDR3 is TGTGCCAGCTCACCAAGCCCGGGGACAGGGGGCTCACCCCTCCACTTT.

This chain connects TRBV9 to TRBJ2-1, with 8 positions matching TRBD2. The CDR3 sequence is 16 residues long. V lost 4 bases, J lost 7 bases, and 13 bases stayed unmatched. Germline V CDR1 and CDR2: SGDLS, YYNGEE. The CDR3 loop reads CASSLLAGQAGNEQFF. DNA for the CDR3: TGTGCCAGCAGCCTTCTAGCGGGTCAAGCAGGGAATGAGCAGTTCTTC.

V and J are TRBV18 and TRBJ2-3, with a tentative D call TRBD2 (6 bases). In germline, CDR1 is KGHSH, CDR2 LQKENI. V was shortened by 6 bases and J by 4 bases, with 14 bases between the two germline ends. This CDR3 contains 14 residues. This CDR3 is CASSATSIADTQYF. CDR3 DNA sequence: TGTGCCAGCTCCGCAACTAGCATCGCAGATACGCAGTATTTT. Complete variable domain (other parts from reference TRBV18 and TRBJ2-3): NAGVMQNPRHLVRRRGQEARLRCSPMKGHSHVYWYRQLPEEGLKFMVYLQKENIIDESGMPKERFSAEFPKEGPSILRIQQVVRGDSAAYFCASSATSIADTQYFGPGTRLTVL.

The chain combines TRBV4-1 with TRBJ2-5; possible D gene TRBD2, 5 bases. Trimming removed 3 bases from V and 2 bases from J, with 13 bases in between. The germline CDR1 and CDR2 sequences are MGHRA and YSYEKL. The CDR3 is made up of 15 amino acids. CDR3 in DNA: TGCGCCAGCAGCCACCCCCAGCGGAAGCAAGAGACCCAGTACTTC. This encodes CASSHPQRKQETQYF.

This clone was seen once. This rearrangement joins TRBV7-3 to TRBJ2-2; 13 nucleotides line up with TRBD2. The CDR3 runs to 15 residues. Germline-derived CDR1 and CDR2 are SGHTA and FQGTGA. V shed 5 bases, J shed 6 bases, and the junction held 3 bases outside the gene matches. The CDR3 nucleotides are TGTGCCAGCAGCCGGACTAGCGGGAGTTCCGGGGAGCTGTTTTTT. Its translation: CASSRTSGSSGELFF.

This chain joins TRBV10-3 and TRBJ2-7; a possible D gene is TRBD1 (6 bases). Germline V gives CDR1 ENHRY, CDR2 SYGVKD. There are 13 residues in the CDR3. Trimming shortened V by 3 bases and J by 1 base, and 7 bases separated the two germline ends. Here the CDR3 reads CAISEGGSYEQYF. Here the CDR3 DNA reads TGTGCCATCAGTGAAGGGGGATCCTACGAGCAGTACTTC.